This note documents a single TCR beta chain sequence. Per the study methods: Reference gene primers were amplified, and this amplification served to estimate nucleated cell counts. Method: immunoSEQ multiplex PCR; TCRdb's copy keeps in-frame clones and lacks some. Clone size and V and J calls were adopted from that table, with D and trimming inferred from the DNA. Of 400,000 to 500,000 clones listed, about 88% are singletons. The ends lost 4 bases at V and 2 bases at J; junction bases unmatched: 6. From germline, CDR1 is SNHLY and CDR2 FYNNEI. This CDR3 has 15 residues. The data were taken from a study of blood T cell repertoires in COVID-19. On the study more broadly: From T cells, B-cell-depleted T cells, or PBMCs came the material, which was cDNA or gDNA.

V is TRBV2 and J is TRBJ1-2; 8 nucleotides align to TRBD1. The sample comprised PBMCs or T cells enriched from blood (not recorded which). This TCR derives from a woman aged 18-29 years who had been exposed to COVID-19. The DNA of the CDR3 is TGTGCCAGCAGTGGGTGGGGACAGGCAAACTATGGCTACACCTTC. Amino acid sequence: CASSGWGQANYGYTF.